Described below is a single TCR beta chain sequence and its context. The target antigen is unknown. This record comes from a study of CD8 T cells in ankylosing spondylitis. The CDR3 loop spans 12 amino acids. Germline V CDR1 and CDR2: SGHRS, YFSETQ. Trimming at V came to 0 bases and at J to 13 bases, leaving 5 bases not matched to a gene. Study-wide findings and caveats: A motif in TCR beta, a set of seven to nine highly homologous variants, appeared characteristic of ankylosing spondylitis blood. It was reported that disease-linked clones were significantly enriched in matched ankylosing spondylitis synovial fluid. Peripheral blood samples showed relatively rare disease-linked clones, and these clones were CD8+. In reactive arthritis synovial fluid and blood, some motif variants had been reported before.

Generation of TCR beta libraries employed quantitative 5'-RACE incorporating molecular barcodes. MiXCR, run by TCRdb on the 5' RACE reads, gives a single entry per CDR3 protein. In the table there are 500,000 to 550,000 distinct CDR3 sequences, roughly an eighth of which are singletons. J is TRBJ1-1 and V is TRBV5-1, with TRBD1 matching over 8 bases. The TCR sequence derives from a male donor with ankylosing spondylitis. Material for sequencing was blood, either unsorted or a sorted T cell fraction (not recorded which). The DNA for the CDR3 is TGCGCCAGCAGCTTGGCCGGACAGGGATTTTTCTTT. It encodes CASSLAGQGFFF.